A selection of T cell receptor beta chains follows, all from one sample in a study of blood T cell repertoires in COVID-19. Produced via immunoSEQ multiplex PCR; TCRdb's table is partial and in-frame only. The sample has more than 140,000 clones, roughly 84% seen once. The specimen sequenced was peripheral blood. Receptor source: a woman between 55 and 75 years old with acute or convalescent COVID-19. Each CDR3 is given with its conserved first and last residue. A D gene is named only where the DNA matches it firmly. Some rows have no size entry. The others give once, few or many, or a class for an expanded clone.

.	.	TRBJ1-1	TRBV6-5	TGTGCCAGCACCCGGGGGGGGGACACTGAAGCTTTCTTT	CASTRGGDTEAFF
.	TRBD2	TRBJ2-5	TRBV5-8	TGTGCCAGCAGCTTGCCGGGACTAGCGGGGGAAGTGAGTTACTTC	CASSLPGLAGEVSYF
.	.	TRBJ2-5	TRBV14	TGTGCCAGCAGCCAAGGTTTTTCAGAAACGGGTAAAGAGACCCAGTACTTC	CASSQGFSETGKETQYF
.	.	TRBJ2-7	TRBV6-2/TRBV6-3	TGTGCCAGCAGTTCGGGACACCGCTACGAGCAGTACTTC	CASSSGHRYEQYF
.	TRBD1	TRBJ2-1	TRBV5-1	TGCGCCAGCAGCTCCGGACAGGGGTTTTACAATGAGCAGTTCTTC	CASSSGQGFYNEQFF
.	TRBD1	TRBJ1-2	TRBV29-1	TGCAGCGTTGAAGAATTGACAGGGGGCCGTGGCTACACCTTC	CSVEELTGGRGYTF
.	.	TRBJ2-7	TRBV4-1	TGCGCCAGCAGCCAAGTTACTCAGGAAAACTCCTACGAGCAGTACTTC	CASSQVTQENSYEQYF
.	TRBD1	TRBJ2-1	TRBV11-3	TGTGCCAGCAGCTTAGCCGGGACAGAGATCTACAATGAGCAGTTCTTC	CASSLAGTEIYNEQFF
.	.	TRBJ2-1	TRBV7-6	TGTGCCAGCAGCTTAGTGGCGTCCGGGACCGTCTCGGGGACTTACAATGAGCAGTTCTTC	CASSLVASGTVSGTYNEQFF
.	.	TRBJ1-2	TRBV7-8	TGTGCCAGCAGCCCACCGGGACTGGTTGGCTACACCTTC	CASSPPGLVGYTF
.	.	TRBJ1-1	TRBV7-9	TGTGCCAGCAGCTTAGTGGGGCGTGAAGCTTTCTTT	CASSLVGREAFF
.	TRBD1	TRBJ1-1	TRBV10-2	TGCGCCAGCAGGAGGGGGCAAAGGCACACTGAAGCTTTCTTT	CASRRGQRHTEAFF
.	.	TRBJ1-1	TRBV13	TGTGCCAGCAGCGGGAGGACCGTGAACACTGAAGCTTTCTTT	CASSGRTVNTEAFF
once	.	TRBJ1-2	TRBV5-4	TGTGCCAGCAGCTTGGCCGGGGGGGTCAATTATGGCTACACCTTC	CASSLAGGVNYGYTF
.	TRBD2	TRBJ2-1	TRBV3-1/TRBV3-2	TGTGCCAGCAGCCAAGGTTCGACTAGCGGGGGGGGGCACTACAATGAGCAGTTCTTC	CASSQGSTSGGGHYNEQFF
.	.	TRBJ1-3	TRBV25-1	TGTGCCAGCACAGGGACAGGAAACACCATATATTTT	CASTGTGNTIYF
.	TRBD2	TRBJ2-1	TRBV5-1	TGCGCCAGCAGCTCATTTCGGGGGGGCCCCTACAATGAGCAGTTCTTC	CASSSFRGGPYNEQFF
many	TRBD2	TRBJ2-3	TRBV11-3	TGTGCCAGCAGCCGAATAGCGGGGGGTGACACAGATACGCAGTATTTT	CASSRIAGGDTDTQYF
.	.	TRBJ2-1	TRBV7-2	TGTGCCAGCAGCTTAGTTGGCAGGGTCAATGAGCAGTTCTTC	CASSLVGRVNEQFF
.	.	TRBJ1-2	TRBV7-9	TGTGCCAGCAGCTTAGATGGGGCCCTTTATGGCTACACCTTC	CASSLDGALYGYTF
.	.	TRBJ1-5	TRBV25-1	TGTGCCAGCAGTGAGCAGGGAGGGAGCAATCAGCCCCAGCATTTT	CASSEQGGSNQPQHF
.	.	TRBJ2-7	TRBV11-3	TGTGCCAGCAGACGGACTCAGAACTACGAGCAGTACTTC	CASRRTQNYEQYF
many	TRBD1	TRBJ1-1	TRBV5-1	TGCGCCAGCAGCTCCAACAGGGGAGTTTACACTGAAGCTTTCTTT	CASSSNRGVYTEAFF
.	TRBD2	TRBJ2-1	TRBV11-3	TGTGCCAGCAGCCCCCGGTGGAGCGGGGGGGTGTACAATGAGCAGTTCTTC	CASSPRWSGGVYNEQFF
.	.	TRBJ2-7	TRBV27	TGTGCCGCTCGAGCCCGACAAGCCTACGAGCAGTACTTC	CAARARQAYEQYF
.	.	TRBJ2-3	TRBV5-1	TGCGCCAGCAGCTCCGGGGGCACAGATACGCAGTATTTT	CASSSGGTDTQYF
.	TRBD1	TRBJ1-2	TRBV11-2	TGTGCCAGCAGCCCCTCCGGGACAGGGTGGGGCTACACCTTC	CASSPSGTGWGYTF